This T cell receptor beta chain stems from a study of tissue T cells after allogeneic stem cell transplantation (dated by TCRdb to the early 2020s). The study in broad terms: When multiple samples of a tissue existed, pathologist review of H&E sections prioritized samples with histologically apparent lymphocytes for sequencing. The study profiled TCR beta repertoires in many tissues obtained from research autopsies of patients with and without GVHD, and also in mouse models of GVHD. The human part of the study was a prospective observational study with no blinding and no randomization.

The meaning of the sample's time point label: human tissue collected at research (rapid) autopsy. For comparison, three non-HCT patients with other cancers were selected retrospectively, each having at least five GI tract samples and no known GI disease at death. After a median post-mortem interval of around 10 hours, the autopsy tissues collected included GI sites spanning esophagus to rectum, along with liver, skin and lymphoid organs including spleen. Autopsy specimens were bisected, with one portion flash-frozen in liquid nitrogen and the rest formalin-fixed; GI outer muscle layers were removed. To extract genomic DNA from frozen tissues, either the Mag-Bind Blood & Tissue DNA HDQ 96 Kit on a Chemagic 360 or the DNeasy Blood & Tissue Kit was used. Because of concern about red blood cell contamination, the extracted DNA went through further purification with the Genomic DNA Clean & Concentrator-25 kit.

With respect to this clone: Its target antigen remains unknown. No base-level quality is on record; no much larger clone is a single base apart.

Reading from cysteine to phenylalanine, the CDR3 counts 16 amino acids. Just CDR3 DNA is preserved here, 48 bases in frame from base 1. V is reduced by 3 bases and J by 10 bases, leaving a spacing of 22 bases between them. For CDR1 and CDR2, the germline V gene lists SGHAT and FQNNGV. Library preparation used the immunoSEQ multiplex PCR assay. Adaptive Biotechnologies performed TCRbeta CDR3 sequencing at survey depth and reported CDR3 sequences, V/J genes, productive frequency, and template counts. Amplification of TCR beta CDR3 regions was performed from genomic DNA rather than from RNA. As for the original processing: Jensen-Shannon divergence was used to quantify pairwise repertoire overlap between tissues, with a value of 1 meaning complete divergence and a value of 0 meaning identical repertoires. Tissues were clustered by single-linkage agglomerative hierarchical clustering of pairwise JSD values and displayed as dendrograms. GLIPH2 was run on all patient samples with simulation_depth 1000, kmer_min_depth 3 and cdr3_length_cutoff 8, and groups with more than two unique CDR3s were retained. A standardized tissue-overlap score extrapolated Jaccard GLIPH-group overlap across patients to a standard repertoire size of 1000 clones. Linear mixed-effect models, with tissue included as a fixed effect and individual included as a random effect, were used to assess associations of diversity with clinical or experimental variables. In TCRdb, the immuneACCESS table is reduced to in-frame sequences with V and J assigned. These tables do not hold every clone; where another copy was compared, an unresolved V gene accounts for under half, and the others remain unexplained. From that table come the V and J calls and clone size; the DNA was used to work out D and trimming. This sample gives 9,700 or so clones in total; just over 65% of them show up just once. Of the sample, around 26% is held by the ten largest clones.

Findings and caveats that apply to the study as a whole: Which tissue TCRs were alloreactive or antigen-specific was not determined in the study, and some clones might have been persisting host cells. Within patients, how anatomically similar tissues were was a major factor shaping TCR repertoire composition, regardless of disease or transplant status. A small and clinically heterogeneous patient cohort was studied, and sampling depth was acknowledged as a limitation. Only a few T cell clones appeared in more than one patient, yet motif-based clustering showed tissue-specific repertoire signatures that were shared between patients. In both patients and mice, T cells from blood and spleen covered only a limited part of the TCR repertoire found in tissues. Blood samples were not available from the non-GVHD comparator patients.

The sequences come from tissue from the stomach, collected at autopsy. The sequence was obtained from a male donor at least 60 years old with lung cancer. This chain is built from TRBV11-2 and TRBJ2-1; confidence is insufficient to name the D gene. The CDR3 is CASSFRAGWRSGEQFF. Read as DNA, the sequence is TGTGCCAGCAGCTTTCGGGCAGGATGGCGTTCGGGCGAGCAGTTCTTC.